Following are 2 T cell receptor beta chains from one sample sequenced in a study of blood T cell repertoires in COVID-19. Produced via immunoSEQ multiplex PCR; TCRdb's table is partial and in-frame only. Of fewer than 130,000 clones in the sample, 69% were seen once. The sequencing input was peripheral blood. The receptors originated from a man older than 75 with acute or convalescent COVID-19.

This clone came up once. The chain is built from TRBV19 and TRBJ2-2; 8 positions agree with TRBD1. The CDR3 is 15 residues long. Germline CDR1 LNHDA, CDR2 SQIVND (reference sequence). Trimming took 7 bases from V and 1 from J; bases not matched to a gene: 5. CDR3 protein: CASIETGVNTGELFF. CDR3 DNA: TGTGCCAGTATAGAGACAGGGGTGAACACCGGGGAGCTGTTTTTT.

CDR3 bases: TGTGCCAGCAGCTTGGAAGGCGGCTATGGCTACACCTTC. This codes for CASSLEGGYGYTF. The V and J genes are TRBV5-6 and TRBJ1-2; the D is unclear. This CDR3 region has 13 residues. The ends were cut back, 0 bases at V and 4 bases at J, with 7 bases in the middle. The V gene's germline CDR1 is SGHDT and CDR2 YYEEEE.